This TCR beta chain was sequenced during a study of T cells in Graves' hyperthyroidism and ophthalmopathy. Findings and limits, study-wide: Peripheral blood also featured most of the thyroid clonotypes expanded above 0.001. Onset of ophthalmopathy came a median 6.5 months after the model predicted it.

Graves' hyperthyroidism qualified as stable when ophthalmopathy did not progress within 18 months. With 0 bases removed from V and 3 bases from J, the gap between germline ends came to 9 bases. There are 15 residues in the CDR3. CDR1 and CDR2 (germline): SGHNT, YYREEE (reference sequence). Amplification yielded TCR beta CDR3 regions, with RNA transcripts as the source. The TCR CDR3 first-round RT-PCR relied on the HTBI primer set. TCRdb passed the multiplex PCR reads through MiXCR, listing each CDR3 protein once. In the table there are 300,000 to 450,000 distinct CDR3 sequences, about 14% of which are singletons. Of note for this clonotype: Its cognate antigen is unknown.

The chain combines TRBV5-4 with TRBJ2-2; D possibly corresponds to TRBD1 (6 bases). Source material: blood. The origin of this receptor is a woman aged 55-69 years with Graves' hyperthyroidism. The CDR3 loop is CASSLGRGDTGELFF. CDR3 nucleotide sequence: TGTGCCAGCAGCTTGGGCAGGGGAGACACCGGGGAGCTGTTTTTT.